This entry lists 24 T cell receptor beta chains sequenced from one sample in a study of cytomegalovirus exposure and HLA in healthy donors. It was with 60 Vbeta and 13 Jbeta primers that the PCR ran. Sequenced by immunoSEQ multiplex PCR; TCRdb stores in-frame clones only, minus some. Of 150,000 to 200,000 clones listed, over 60% are singletons. Sequenced: PBMCs. All receptors come from a woman between 35 and 50 years old in good health and CMV-seronegative.

The V gene is TRBV9, the J gene TRBJ1-2; the match to TRBD1 covers 9 bases. The germline gives CDR1 SGDLS, CDR2 YYNGEE. J lost 5 bases, V lost 4 bases, and 6 bases had no gene match. This CDR3 has 14 amino acids. CDR3 protein: CASSNRDRAYGYTF. The CDR3 region has the DNA TGTGCCAGCAGCAACCGGGACAGGGCTTATGGCTACACCTTC.

V usage is TRBV2 and J usage is TRBJ2-3, with D hard to call. Germline V gene data show CDR1 as SNHLY and CDR2 as FYNNEI. V lost 7 bases to trimming and J lost 0 bases, with 14 bases between them. This CDR3 has 15 amino acids. CDR3 residues: CASITTATSTDTQYF. The CDR3, as DNA: TGTGCCAGCATCACCACAGCCACTAGCACAGATACGCAGTATTTT.

The CDR3 reads CASNLLAGASDTQYF. The CDR3 DNA follows: TGTGCCAGTAATCTCCTAGCGGGAGCCTCAGATACGCAGTATTTT. The rearrangement joins TRBV19 to TRBJ2-3, with TRBD2 matching over 10 bases. With V trimmed by 7 bases and J by 4 bases, 8 bases remained unmatched. CDR1 is LNHDA and CDR2 is SQIVND in the germline V gene (reference sequence). The CDR3 is 15 amino acids.

The V gene is TRBV29-1, the J gene TRBJ2-1; 10 nucleotides agree with TRBD1. CDR1 is SQVTM, CDR2 ANQGSEA, per germline. V gave up 4 bases and J gave up 5 bases; unmatched junction bases: 2. The CDR3 is 13 residues long. This chain's CDR3 is CSVAGTGDNEQFF. In nucleotides, the CDR3 is TGCAGCGTTGCCGGGACAGGGGACAATGAGCAGTTCTTC.

The rearrangement joins TRBV4-2 to TRBJ2-1, with TRBD2 identical over 8 bases. The CDR3 consists of 15 residues. Trimming removed 1 base from V and 8 bases from J; junction bases left unmatched: 7. Germline loops: CDR1 LGHNA, CDR2 YNFKEQ. CDR3 in DNA: TGTGCCAGCAGCCAAGTCGGGACTAGAGGGGATGAGCAGTTCTTC. Translated: CASSQVGTRGDEQFF.

Only a few counts were recorded for this clone. The chain combines TRBV6-1 with TRBJ1-2; D might be TRBD1 (6 bases). Germline V gene sequence: CDR1 MNHNS, CDR2 SASEGT. CDR3 length: 16 amino acids. Between the trimmed V and J ends, which lost 1 base and 3 bases, there was a span of 15 bases. CDR3 loop: CASSEEEQGLDYGYTF. Written as DNA, the CDR3 is TGTGCCAGCAGTGAAGAGGAGCAGGGGTTAGACTATGGCTACACCTTC.

The V and J genes are TRBV2 and TRBJ1-1; 7 bases fit TRBD1. This CDR3 region has 15 residues. V lost 4 bases to trimming and J lost 5 bases; unmatched junction nucleotides: 10. CDR1 SNHLY and CDR2 FYNNEI come from the germline V gene. The DNA for the CDR3 is TGTGCCAGCAGTGGACAGGGTGTAGGTATTACTGAAGCTTTCTTT. Amino acid sequence: CASSGQGVGITEAFF.

The chain uses TRBV5-6 and TRBJ1-5, with 7 bases matching TRBD1. V was clipped by 0 bases and J by 6 bases; unmatched bases: 3. This CDR3 comprises 14 residues. Germline CDR1 is SGHDT and CDR2 is YYEEEE. CDR3 DNA sequence: TGTGCCAGCAGCTTGGGGCAGGGGGTTCAGCCCCAGCATTTT. Translation gives CASSLGQGVQPQHF.

The genes are TRBV5-1 and TRBJ1-1, with D possibly being TRBD1 (5 bases). The CDR3 is 14 amino acids. Germline V gene data show CDR1 as SGHRS and CDR2 as YFSETQ. Trimming took off 3 bases at V and 10 bases at J, with 19 bases between the two ends. The DNA of the CDR3 is TGCGCCAGCAGCTCGTGGGTTTCGGACGGGGGAGCTTTCTTT. Translating gives CASSSWVSDGGAFF. Drawing the rest from reference TRBV5-1 and TRBJ1-1, the complete variable domain is KAGVTQTPRYLIKTRGQQVTLSCSPISGHRSVSWYQQTPGQGLQFLFEYFSETQRNKGNFPGRFSGRQFSNSRSEMNVSTLELGDSALYLCASSSWVSDGGAFFGQGTRLTVV.

The chain joins TRBV29-1 to TRBJ2-3; the match to TRBD2 covers 10 bases. J was trimmed by 6 bases and V by 6 bases; bases with no gene match: 27. The germline gives CDR1 SQVTM, CDR2 ANQGSEA. The CDR3 extends over 20 amino acids. The CDR3: CSVGDSYAGTSVRVWDTQYF. CDR3 bases: TGCAGCGTGGGGGACAGCTACGCCGGGACTAGCGTTCGTGTATGGGATACGCAGTATTTT.

This clone was detected a few times. J is TRBJ1-2 and V is TRBV5-6; 7 nucleotides match TRBD1. J lost 11 bases, V lost 4 bases, and 8 bases had no gene match. CDR3 length: 12 residues. Germline assignment: CDR1 SGHDT and CDR2 YYEEEE. CDR3 sequence (DNA): TGTGCCAGCAGCCCAGGGACAGACCGTTACACCTTC. Protein: CASSPGTDRYTF.

The rearrangement joins TRBV19 to TRBJ2-7; D gene ambiguous. Germline V lookup: CDR1 LNHDA, CDR2 SQIVND (reference sequence). CDR3 length: 14 residues. Trimming removed 6 bases at V and 1 base at J, with 13 bases between. The CDR3 nucleotides are TGTGCCAGTAGCCGAGACTCGATTTCCTACGAGCAGTACTTC. Translation: CASSRDSISYEQYF.

V and J are TRBV7-2 and TRBJ2-1; the match to TRBD2 covers 9 bases. The V gene's germline CDR1 is SGHTA and CDR2 FQGNSA. This CDR3 is 14 amino acids long. The junction had 7 bases not matched to a gene; V was cut back by 4 bases and J by 9 bases. The DNA of the CDR3 is TGTGCCAGCAGCTCCCTTGGGCGGGAGGGTGAGCAGTTCTTC. Amino acid sequence: CASSSLGREGEQFF.

This clone was observed a few times. The chain recombines TRBV5-1 with TRBJ1-2; D is unresolved. V was trimmed by 1 base and J by 4 bases, leaving 11 bases between them. The V gene's germline CDR1 is SGHRS and CDR2 YFSETQ. CDR3 size: 14 residues. CDR3 sequence: CASSLTPAVYGYTF. The CDR3 DNA is TGCGCCAGCAGCTTGACTCCGGCGGTCTATGGCTACACCTTC.

The chain couples TRBV7-8 to TRBJ1-5; D not certain. Per germline, CDR1 SGHVS and CDR2 FQNEAQ. V lost 4 bases and J 4 bases, leaving 8 bases between the germline ends. The CDR3 has 13 amino acids. CDR3 sequence (DNA): TGTGCCAGCAGCTCGGAGAGGAATCAGCCCCAGCATTTT. Translating it yields CASSSERNQPQHF.

The genes are TRBV19 and TRBJ1-5; no definite D call. Trimming left V 7 bases short and J 3 bases short, with 16 bases between. This CDR3 has 15 amino acids. CDR1 LNHDA and CDR2 SQIVND come from the germline V gene (reference sequence). This chain's CDR3 is CASKGDRPSNQPQHF. CDR3 nucleotides: TGTGCCAGTAAAGGAGATCGGCCCTCCAATCAGCCCCAGCATTTT.

This chain links TRBV6-1 with TRBJ1-1; 8 bases are shared with TRBD1. Germline V gene sequence: CDR1 MNHNS, CDR2 SASEGT. The CDR3 consists of 15 residues. The ends lost 5 bases at V and 4 bases at J; junction bases unmatched: 9. The CDR3, as DNA: TGTGCCAGCAGTAGGGGGACAGGAGGAGGCACTGAAGCTTTCTTT. Translating it yields CASSRGTGGGTEAFF.

This rearrangement joins TRBV30 to TRBJ2-7; D remains ambiguous. Germline assignment: CDR1 GTSNPN and CDR2 SVGIG (reference sequence). The CDR3 spans 14 residues. V gave up 2 bases and J gave up 2 bases, with 13 bases separating them. The CDR3 here is CAWSQLVGPYEQYF. CDR3 in DNA: TGTGCCTGGAGTCAACTCGTGGGCCCCTACGAGCAGTACTTC.

This sequence joins TRBV28 and TRBJ2-1; possibly TRBD1 for D (5 bases). CDR1 is MDHEN, CDR2 SYDVKM, per germline. The CDR3 is 12 residues long. The ends were cut back, 4 bases at V and 10 bases at J, with 11 bases in the middle. The CDR3 DNA reads as TGTGCCAGCAGTTCAGGGTTAAGGGAGCAGTTCTTC. Residues: CASSSGLREQFF.

The V gene is TRBV14, the J gene TRBJ1-4; D is uncertain. Germline loops: CDR1 SGHDN, CDR2 FVKESK. Trimming removed 4 bases at V and 0 bases at J, with 9 bases between. The CDR3 is 15 residues long. Written as DNA, the CDR3 is TGTGCCAGCAGCCGTCAGGTTGCAACTAATGAAAAACTGTTTTTT. Translated, it gives CASSRQVATNEKLFF.

This clone was seen a few times. Other DNA sequences in this specimen translate into the identical CDR3. V is TRBV10-2 and J is TRBJ2-3, with D perhaps TRBD2 (6 bases). With 2 bases removed from V and 0 bases from J, the gap between germline ends came to 9 bases. This CDR3 region has 15 residues. Germline V gene sequence: CDR1 WSHSY, CDR2 SAAADI. CDR3 nucleotide sequence: TGCGCCAGCAGTGAGGGCGGGGCTAGCACAGATACGCAGTATTTT. Protein sequence: CASSEGGASTDTQYF.

The gene calls are TRBV11-3 and TRBJ2-7; 7 bases fit TRBD2. The trim removed 3 bases at V and 4 bases at J, leaving 6 bases unmatched. The CDR3 has 14 amino acids. Per germline, CDR1 SGHNT and CDR2 YENEEA. The CDR3 spells CASSFEGGPYEQYV. CDR3 sequence (DNA): TGTGCCAGCAGCTTCGAGGGAGGGCCTTACGAGCAGTACGTC.

The rearrangement joins TRBV5-4 to TRBJ1-4; possible D gene TRBD1, 5 bases. Germline CDR1 SGHNT, CDR2 YYREEE (reference sequence). V lost 0 bases, J lost 7 bases, and 7 bases lay in between. The CDR3 covers 13 residues. CDR3 sequence reads: CASSLETAEKLFF. CDR3 sequence (DNA): TGTGCCAGCAGCTTGGAGACAGCTGAAAAACTGTTTTTT. Filled out from reference TRBV5-4 and TRBJ1-4, the complete variable domain reads ETGVTQSPTHLIKTRGQQVTLRCSSQSGHNTVSWYQQALGQGPQFIFQYYREEENGRGNFPPRFSGLQFPNYSSELNVNALELDDSALYLCASSLETAEKLFFGSGTQLSVL.

This clone has only a few counts. The chain links TRBV5-1 to TRBJ2-7; 7 nucleotides align to TRBD1. V shed 5 bases, J shed 1 base, and the junction held 9 bases outside the gene matches. Germline assignment: CDR1 SGHRS and CDR2 YFSETQ. The length of the CDR3 is 15 residues. In nucleotides, the CDR3 is TGCGCCAGCAGTCCTACCGGGACAGCTTCCTACGAGCAGTACTTC. It translates to CASSPTGTASYEQYF.